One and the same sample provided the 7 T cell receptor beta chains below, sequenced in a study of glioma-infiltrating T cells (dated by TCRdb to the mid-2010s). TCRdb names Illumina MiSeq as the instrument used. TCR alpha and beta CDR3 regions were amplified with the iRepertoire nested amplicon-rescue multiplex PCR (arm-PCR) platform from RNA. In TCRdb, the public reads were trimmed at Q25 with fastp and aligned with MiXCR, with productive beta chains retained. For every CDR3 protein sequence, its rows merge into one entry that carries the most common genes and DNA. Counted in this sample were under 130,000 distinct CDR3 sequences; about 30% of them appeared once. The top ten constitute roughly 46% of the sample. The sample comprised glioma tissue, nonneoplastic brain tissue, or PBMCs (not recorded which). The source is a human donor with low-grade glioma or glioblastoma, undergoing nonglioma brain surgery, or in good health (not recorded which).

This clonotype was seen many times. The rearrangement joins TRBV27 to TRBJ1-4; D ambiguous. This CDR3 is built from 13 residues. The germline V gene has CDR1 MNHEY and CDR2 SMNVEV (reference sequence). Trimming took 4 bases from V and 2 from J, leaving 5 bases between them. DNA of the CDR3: TGTGCCAGCAGTTCTCAGACTAATGAAAAACTGTTTTTT. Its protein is CASSSQTNEKLFF.

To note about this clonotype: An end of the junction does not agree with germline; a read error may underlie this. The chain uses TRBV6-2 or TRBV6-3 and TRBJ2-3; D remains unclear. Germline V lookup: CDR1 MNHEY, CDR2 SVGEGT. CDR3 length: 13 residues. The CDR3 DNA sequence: TGTGCCAGCAGTTGCCTCAACACAAATACGCAGTATTTT. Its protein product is CASSCLNTNTQYF.

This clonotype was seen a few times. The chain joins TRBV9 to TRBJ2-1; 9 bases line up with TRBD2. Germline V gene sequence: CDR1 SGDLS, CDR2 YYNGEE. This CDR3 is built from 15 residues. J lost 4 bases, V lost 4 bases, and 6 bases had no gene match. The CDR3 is CASSQTSGTYNEQFF. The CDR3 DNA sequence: TGTGCCAGCAGCCAGACTAGCGGCACATACAATGAGCAGTTCTTC.

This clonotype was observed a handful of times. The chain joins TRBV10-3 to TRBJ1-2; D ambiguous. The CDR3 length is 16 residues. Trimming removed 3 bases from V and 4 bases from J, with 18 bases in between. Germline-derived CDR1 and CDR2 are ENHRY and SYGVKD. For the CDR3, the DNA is TGTGCCATCAGTGACCTCGTGGCCAGTCAAATCTATGGCTACACCTTC. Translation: CAISDLVASQIYGYTF.

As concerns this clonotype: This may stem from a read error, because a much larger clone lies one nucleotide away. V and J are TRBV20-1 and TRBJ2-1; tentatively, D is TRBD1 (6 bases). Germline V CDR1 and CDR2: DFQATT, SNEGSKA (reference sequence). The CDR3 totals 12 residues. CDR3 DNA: TGCAGTGCTAGAGGTGGGGGCCGTGAGCAGCTCTTC. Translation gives CSARGGGREQLF.

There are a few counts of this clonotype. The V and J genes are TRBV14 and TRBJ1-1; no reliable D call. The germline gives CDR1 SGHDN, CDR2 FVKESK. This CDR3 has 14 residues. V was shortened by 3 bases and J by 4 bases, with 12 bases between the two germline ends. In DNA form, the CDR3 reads TGTGCCAGCAGCCAGGAAAAGTGGGGCACTGAAGCTTTCTTT. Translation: CASSQEKWGTEAFF.

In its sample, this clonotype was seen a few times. The CDR3 sequence is CASSSAGRRTDTQYF. CDR3 DNA: TGTGCCAGCAGCTCGGCGGGCCGGCGCACAGATACGCAGTATTTT. This chain connects TRBV11-1 to TRBJ2-3, with D perhaps matching TRBD2 (5 bases). From germline, CDR1 is SGHAT and CDR2 FQDESV (reference sequence). The CDR3 has 15 residues. Trimming shortened V by 4 bases and J by 1 base, and 12 bases separated the two germline ends.